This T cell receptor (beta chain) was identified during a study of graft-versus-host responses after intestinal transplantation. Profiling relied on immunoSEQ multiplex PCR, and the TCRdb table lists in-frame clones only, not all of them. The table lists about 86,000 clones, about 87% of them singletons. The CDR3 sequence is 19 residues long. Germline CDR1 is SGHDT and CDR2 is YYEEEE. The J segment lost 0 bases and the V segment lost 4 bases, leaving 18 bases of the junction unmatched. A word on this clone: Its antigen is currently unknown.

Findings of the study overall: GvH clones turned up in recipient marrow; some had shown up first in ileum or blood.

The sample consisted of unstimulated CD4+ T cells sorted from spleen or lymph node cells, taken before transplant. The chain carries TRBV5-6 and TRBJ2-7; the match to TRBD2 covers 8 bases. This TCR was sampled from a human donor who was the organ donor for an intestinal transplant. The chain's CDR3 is CASSHNRVGRAPSSYEQYF. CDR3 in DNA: TGTGCCAGCAGCCACAACCGGGTCGGGAGGGCCCCGAGCTCCTACGAGCAGTACTTC. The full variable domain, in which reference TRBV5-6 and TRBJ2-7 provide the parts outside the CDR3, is DAGVTQSPTHLIKTRGQQVTLRCSPKSGHDTVSWYQQALGQGPQFIFQYYEEEERQRGNFPDRFSGHQFPNYSSELNVNALLLGDSALYLCASSHNRVGRAPSSYEQYFGPGTRLTVT.